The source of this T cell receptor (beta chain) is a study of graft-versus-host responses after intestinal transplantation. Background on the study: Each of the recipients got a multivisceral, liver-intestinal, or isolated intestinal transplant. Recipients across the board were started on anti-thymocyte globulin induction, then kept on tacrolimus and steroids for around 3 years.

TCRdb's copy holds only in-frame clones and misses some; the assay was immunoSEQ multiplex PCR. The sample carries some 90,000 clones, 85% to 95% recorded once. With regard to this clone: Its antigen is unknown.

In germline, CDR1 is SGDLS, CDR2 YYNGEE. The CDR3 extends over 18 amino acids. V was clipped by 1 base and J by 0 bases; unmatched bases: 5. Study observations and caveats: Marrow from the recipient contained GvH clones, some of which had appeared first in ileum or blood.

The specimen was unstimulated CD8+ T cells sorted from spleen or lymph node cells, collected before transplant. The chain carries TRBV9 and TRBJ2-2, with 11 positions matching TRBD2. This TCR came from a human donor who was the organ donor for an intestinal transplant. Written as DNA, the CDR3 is TGTGCCAGCAGCGTAAGGGCTAGCGGGGGGTCGAACACCGGGGAGCTGTTTTTT. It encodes CASSVRASGGSNTGELFF.